This T cell receptor beta chain was identified in a study of human versus mouse CDR3 diversity and MHC coevolution. The ends were cut back, 1 base at V and 2 bases at J, with 18 bases in the middle. The germline gives CDR1 MNHNS, CDR2 SASEGT. CDR3 size: 17 residues. Repertoires were generated with immunoSEQ multiplex PCR, while TCRdb's copy carries only in-frame clones and drops some. In the table there are tens of thousands of clones, around 94% of which are singletons. The chain has TRBV6-1 and TRBJ2-7; perhaps TRBD2 as D (6 bases). The sample comprised naive CD4+ T cells from blood. Specified subset: CD45RO-negative CD62L-positive naive CD4 T cells. The receptor comes from a person in their sixties or seventies in good health. The CDR3 spells CASSEVTGVVGAYEQYF. CDR3 in DNA: TGTGCCAGCAGTGAAGTTACGGGGGTGGTGGGCGCCTACGAGCAGTACTTC.